The 25 T cell receptor beta chains below all came from one sample that was sequenced in a study of neurological immune-mediated disorders. MiXCR was run by TCRdb on the 5' RACE reads, yielding one entry per CDR3 protein. Counted here are fewer than 40,000 distinct CDR3 sequences, around 6% occurring once; the ten biggest clones make up approximately 2%. Sequencing was performed on CD4+ T cells from blood. The receptors were sampled from a woman aged 50 to 65 in good health.

This clonotype has ten or more counts. The chain joins TRBV20-1 to TRBJ2-3, with 9 nucleotides matching TRBD2. After removal of 3 bases from V and 6 bases from J, the junction contained 10 bases not matched to a gene. CDR1 and CDR2 from the germline V gene are DFQATT and SNEGSKA (reference sequence). CDR3 length: 15 amino acids. The CDR3 sequence: CSASPGTSRGDTQYF. The CDR3 nucleotides are TGCAGTGCTAGCCCCGGGACTAGCCGAGGGGATACGCAGTATTTT.

This clonotype occurred many times. The CDR3 spells CASSHRTSGRSIEQFF. The CDR3 DNA follows: TGTGCCAGCAGTCACCGGACTAGCGGGAGGTCTATTGAGCAGTTCTTC. The chain has TRBV6-5 and TRBJ2-1, with 14 bases lining up with TRBD2. The CDR3 totals 16 residues. Per germline, CDR1 MNHEY and CDR2 SVGAGI. The J segment lost 9 bases and the V segment lost 5 bases, leaving 9 bases of the junction unmatched.

This clonotype was recorded many times. J is TRBJ1-2 and V is TRBV5-1; 8 nucleotides agree with TRBD1. The junction had 7 bases not matched to a gene; V was cut back by 8 bases and J by 4 bases. There are 13 residues in the CDR3. Germline loops: CDR1 SGHRS, CDR2 YFSETQ. Written as DNA, the CDR3 is TGCGCCAGTCGCTGGGACAGGTCCTATGGCTACACCTTC. Amino acid sequence: CASRWDRSYGYTF. Full variable domain (missing parts from reference TRBV5-1 and TRBJ1-2): KAGVTQTPRYLIKTRGQQVTLSCSPISGHRSVSWYQQTPGQGLQFLFEYFSETQRNKGNFPGRFSGRQFSNSRSEMNVSTLELGDSALYLCASRWDRSYGYTFGSGTRLTVV.

This clonotype was counted at least ten times. J is TRBJ1-1 and V is TRBV28; possible D gene TRBD1, 5 bases. The CDR3 loop spans 12 amino acids. In germline, CDR1 is MDHEN, CDR2 SYDVKM. Deletions cut 8 bases from V and 4 bases from J, with 11 bases between. CDR3 DNA sequence: TGTGCCAGCCTTACCCAGGGCACTGAAGCTTTCTTT. Translating it yields CASLTQGTEAFF.

The table lists this clonotype with many counts. The V call is TRBV5-1, the J call TRBJ2-3, with TRBD1 matching over 9 bases. Germline V lookup: CDR1 SGHRS, CDR2 YFSETQ. The CDR3 runs 16 residues. Germline trimming cut 2 bases from V and 3 bases from J; bases unmatched to any gene: 7. The CDR3 sequence: CASSLQGAVATDTQYF. CDR3 sequence (DNA): TGCGCCAGCAGCTTACAGGGGGCGGTGGCGACAGATACGCAGTATTTT.

At least ten counts were recorded for this clonotype. This chain joins TRBV28 and TRBJ2-4, with TRBD2 identical over 11 bases. Per germline, CDR1 MDHEN and CDR2 SYDVKM. V lost 3 bases to trimming and J lost 6 bases; unmatched junction nucleotides: 7. The length of the CDR3 is 16 residues. The CDR3 nucleotides read TGTGCCAGCAGTTTCCTAGCGGGAGGCGAGGGAAACATTCAGTACTTC. Its translation is CASSFLAGGEGNIQYF.

As for this clonotype: A much bigger clone sits one base away, suggesting this may be a read error. The chain has TRBV6-2 or TRBV6-3 and TRBJ2-1; D possibly corresponds to TRBD2 (7 bases). The CDR3 is 15 amino acids. CDR1 and CDR2 from the germline V gene are MNHEY and SVGEGT. The ends were cut back, 10 bases at V and 7 bases at J, with 23 bases in the middle. DNA for the CDR3: TGTGCCAACAGACCCTCTGTGGGGGGGCGAAATGAGCAGTTCTTC. As protein: CANRPSVGGRNEQFF.

This clonotype appeared many times. The rearrangement uses TRBV20-1 and TRBJ2-1; 11 bases map to TRBD1. Per the germline V gene, CDR1 is DFQATT and CDR2 is SNEGSKA (reference sequence). The CDR3 runs to 16 residues. With V trimmed by 1 base and J by 7 bases, 9 bases remained unmatched. CDR3 in amino acids: CSARGFGQGAKNEQFF. The CDR3 coding sequence is TGCAGTGCTAGAGGTTTTGGACAGGGGGCAAAAAATGAGCAGTTCTTC.

This clonotype was detected ten times or more. The chain joins TRBV7-3 to TRBJ2-2; D is perhaps TRBD1 or TRBD2 (5 bases each). Trimming took off 4 bases at V and 4 bases at J, with 13 bases between the two ends. From germline, CDR1 is SGHTA and CDR2 FQGTGA. This CDR3 has 15 amino acids. CDR3 in amino acids: CASSSNRGVTGELFF. Here the CDR3 DNA reads TGTGCCAGCAGCTCAAACCGAGGGGTCACCGGGGAGCTGTTTTTT. The full variable domain, in which reference TRBV7-3 and TRBJ2-2 provide the parts outside the CDR3, is GAGVSQTPSNKVTEKGKYVELRCDPISGHTALYWYRQSLGQGPEFLIYFQGTGAADDSGLPNDRFFAVRPEGSVSTLKIQRTERGDSAVYLCASSSNRGVTGELFFGEGSRLTVL.

The chain combines TRBV29-1 with TRBJ2-7; the D gene is possibly TRBD2 (5 bases). The CDR3 extends over 11 amino acids. Germline V CDR1 and CDR2: SQVTM, ANQGSEA. CDR3 in amino acids: CVALGAGEQYF. The CDR3, as DNA: TGCGTCGCTTTGGGAGCTGGCGAGCAGTACTTC.

The J gene is TRBJ1-2, the V gene TRBV5-1; TRBD1 matches 9 bases. Trimming removed 3 bases from V and 6 bases from J; junction bases left unmatched: 18. CDR3 length equals 18 residues. CDR1 and CDR2 from the germline V gene are SGHRS and YFSETQ. The CDR3 nucleotides are TGCGCCAGCAGCTCCGGGCAAATTAACAGGGGGCGAAAGGATGGCTACACCTTC. It codes for CASSSGQINRGRKDGYTF.

This clonotype was seen repeatedly, ten times or more. This may be a read error: a much more frequent sequence differs by one nucleotide. V usage is TRBV7-3 and J usage is TRBJ2-1; the D call may be TRBD1 or TRBD2 (5 bases each). With 3 bases removed from V and 9 bases from J, the gap between germline ends came to 12 bases. This CDR3 is built from 13 residues. CDR1 SGHTA and CDR2 FQGTGA come from the germline V gene. The CDR3 spells CASSLGRGGEQFF. The CDR3 DNA follows: TGTGCCAGCAGCTTGGGACGGGGTGGTGAGCAGTTCTTC.

This clonotype came up many times. This chain uses TRBV20-1 with TRBJ2-1; tentatively, D is TRBD1 (6 bases). This CDR3 region has 14 residues. From germline, CDR1 is DFQATT and CDR2 SNEGSKA (reference sequence). V gave up 0 bases and J gave up 9 bases, with 15 bases separating them. CDR3 in DNA: TGCAGTGCTAGAGAATTCCAGGGGTGGGGTGAGCAGTTCTTC. Translating gives CSAREFQGWGEQFF.

This clonotype was recorded at least ten times. V and J are TRBV5-4 and TRBJ2-7; D is undetermined. This CDR3 has 13 amino acids. With 4 bases removed from V and 5 bases from J, the gap between germline ends came to 13 bases. Germline V CDR1 and CDR2: SGHNT, YYREEE (reference sequence). The CDR3 DNA reads TGTGCCAGCAGCAGTACGAATCGCGACGAGCAGTACTTC. Translated, it gives CASSSTNRDEQYF.

This clonotype was seen many times. This chain connects TRBV24-1 to TRBJ1-2; D is ambiguous. The length of the CDR3 is 12 residues. Germline V gene data show CDR1 as KGHDR and CDR2 as SFDVKD. The V gene lost 9 bases and the J gene lost 8 bases, with 15 bases spanning the gap. The CDR3 nucleotides are TGTGCCACCTTTGATCCGGGCGAAGGCTACACCTTC. Translation: CATFDPGEGYTF.

In its sample, this clonotype was seen many times. The CDR3 nucleotides read TGCGCCAGCAGCCCGCAGAACAGGGAGGGTGGTGTCACCGGGGAGCTGTTTTTT. Translation: CASSPQNREGGVTGELFF. The chain joins TRBV5-1 to TRBJ2-2; possible D gene TRBD2, 7 bases. The ends were cut back, 4 bases at V and 4 bases at J, with 23 bases in the middle. The germline V gene encodes CDR1 SGHRS and CDR2 YFSETQ. CDR3 size: 18 residues.

This clonotype was counted once. The rearrangement uses TRBV14 and TRBJ2-2; D gene ambiguous. CDR3 length: 11 residues. The V gene's germline CDR1 is SGHDN and CDR2 FVKESK. Deletions cut 8 bases from V and 4 bases from J, with 5 bases between. The CDR3 here is CASQLTGELFF. DNA of the CDR3: TGTGCCAGCCAACTCACCGGGGAGCTGTTTTTT.

This clonotype was counted at least ten times. The chain uses TRBV28 and TRBJ1-1; D may be TRBD1 (5 bases). The germline gives CDR1 MDHEN, CDR2 SYDVKM. This CDR3 is built from 14 residues. Trimming took off 7 bases at V and 0 bases at J, with 12 bases between the two ends. CDR3 region: CASNSGGMNTEAFF. CDR3 in DNA: TGTGCCAGCAACTCGGGGGGTATGAACACTGAAGCTTTCTTT.

This clonotype was counted at least ten times. The chain joins TRBV7-3 to TRBJ1-6, with D hard to call. CDR3 length: 13 residues. The germline V gene has CDR1 SGHTA and CDR2 FQGTGA. The V and J ends lost 5 bases and 7 bases respectively, with 9 bases between them. CDR3 protein: CASSPGRNSPLHF. DNA for the CDR3: TGTGCCAGCAGCCCAGGACGGAATTCACCCCTCCACTTT.

This clonotype was detected ten times or more. In DNA form, the CDR3 reads TGCGCCAGCACCTTCGGTCGGGGCACTGAAGCTTTCTTT. This sequence encodes CASTFGRGTEAFF. This sequence joins TRBV5-1 and TRBJ1-1; D not resolved. Germline CDR1 and CDR2: SGHRS and YFSETQ. V gave up 6 bases and J gave up 4 bases, with 13 bases separating them. This CDR3 has 13 amino acids.

The chain combines TRBV20-1 with TRBJ2-1; D uncertain. Germline loops: CDR1 DFQATT, CDR2 SNEGSKA (reference sequence). This CDR3 has 15 amino acids. The V end lost 6 bases, the J end lost 1 base, and 16 bases lay between the germline ends. CDR3 sequence reads: CSAVKGPSSYNEQFF. The CDR3 region has the DNA TGCAGTGCCGTGAAAGGACCTAGTTCCTACAATGAGCAGTTCTTC.

The gene calls are TRBV20-1 and TRBJ2-7; 10 nucleotides agree with TRBD2. Germline V gene lookup returns CDR1 DFQATT and CDR2 SNEGSKA (reference sequence). Germline trimming cut 3 bases from V and 2 bases from J; bases unmatched to any gene: 4. The CDR3 has 14 residues. CDR3 region: CSASSGGLAYEQYF. DNA of the CDR3: TGCAGTGCTAGTAGCGGGGGGCTTGCCTACGAGCAGTACTTC.

This clonotype was counted at least ten times. The CDR3 DNA sequence: TGTGCCAGCAGTCTAGCGGGATCCTCGGCCCCCCCCGGGGAGCTGTTTTTT. Its translation is CASSLAGSSAPPGELFF. The V call is TRBV28, the J call TRBJ2-2; 9 positions match TRBD2. Germline CDR1 and CDR2: MDHEN and SYDVKM. The J segment lost 6 bases and the V segment lost 5 bases, leaving 13 bases of the junction unmatched. This CDR3 comprises 17 residues.

This clonotype has at least ten counts. This could be a read error, since a much larger clone is one nucleotide away. The rearrangement uses TRBV7-6 and TRBJ2-7; 14 nucleotides line up with TRBD2. Germline V gene sequence: CDR1 SGHVS, CDR2 FNYEAQ. The CDR3 runs 16 residues. J was trimmed by 6 bases and V by 5 bases; bases with no gene match: 9. The CDR3: CASSNGGLAGVGEQYF. DNA for the CDR3: TGTGCCAGCAGCAACGGGGGACTAGCGGGAGTAGGCGAGCAGTACTTC.

This clonotype was recorded many times. The chain combines TRBV5-1 with TRBJ2-2; a weak D match, TRBD1 (5 bases). Trimming removed 0 bases at V and 7 bases at J, with 7 bases between. Per germline, CDR1 SGHRS and CDR2 YFSETQ. CDR3 length: 13 amino acids. In DNA, the CDR3 is TGCGCCAGCAGCTTGGCCGACAGCGGGGAGCTGTTTTTT. This codes for CASSLADSGELFF.